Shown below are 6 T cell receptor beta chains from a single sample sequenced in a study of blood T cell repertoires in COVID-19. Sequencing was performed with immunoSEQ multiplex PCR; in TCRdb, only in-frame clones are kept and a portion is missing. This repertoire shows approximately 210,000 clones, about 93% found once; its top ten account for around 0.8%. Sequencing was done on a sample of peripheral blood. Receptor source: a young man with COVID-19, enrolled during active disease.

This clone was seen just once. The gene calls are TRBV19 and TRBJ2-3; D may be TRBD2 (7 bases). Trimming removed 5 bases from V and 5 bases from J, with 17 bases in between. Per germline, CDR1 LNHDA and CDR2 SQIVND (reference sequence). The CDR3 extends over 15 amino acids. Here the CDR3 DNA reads TGTGCCAGTAGTCCGCGGGGGCCCACGGGAGATACGCAGTATTTT. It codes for CASSPRGPTGDTQYF.

CDR3 DNA sequence: TGCGCCAGCAGTAGAAGTGGGACAGGGTCGGAGGAGCAGTACTTC. Translated, it gives CASSRSGTGSEEQYF. The chain has TRBV5-1 and TRBJ2-7; 9 nucleotides match TRBD1. CDR1 and CDR2 from the germline V gene are SGHRS and YFSETQ. The trim removed 5 bases at V and 7 bases at J, leaving 13 bases unmatched. The length of the CDR3 is 15 residues.

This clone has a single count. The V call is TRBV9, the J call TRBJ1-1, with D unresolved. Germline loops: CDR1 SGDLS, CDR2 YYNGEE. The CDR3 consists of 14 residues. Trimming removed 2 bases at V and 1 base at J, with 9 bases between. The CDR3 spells CASSVSPQNTEAFF. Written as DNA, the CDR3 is TGTGCCAGCAGCGTTTCCCCCCAGAACACTGAAGCTTTCTTT.

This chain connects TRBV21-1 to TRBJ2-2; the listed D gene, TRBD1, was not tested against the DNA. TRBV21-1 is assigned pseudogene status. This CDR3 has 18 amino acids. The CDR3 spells CASSKLGQATGLTGELFF. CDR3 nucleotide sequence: TGTGCCAGCAGCAAACTTGGACAGGCCACGGGTTTGACCGGGGAGCTGTTTTTT.

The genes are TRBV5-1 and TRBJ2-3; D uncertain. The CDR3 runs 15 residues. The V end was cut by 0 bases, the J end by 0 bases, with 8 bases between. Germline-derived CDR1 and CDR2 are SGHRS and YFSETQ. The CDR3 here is CASSLASSSTDTQYF. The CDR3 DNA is TGCGCCAGCAGCTTGGCCAGTTCTAGCACAGATACGCAGTATTTT. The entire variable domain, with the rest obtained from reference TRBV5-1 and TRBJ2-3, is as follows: KAGVTQTPRYLIKTRGQQVTLSCSPISGHRSVSWYQQTPGQGLQFLFEYFSETQRNKGNFPGRFSGRQFSNSRSEMNVSTLELGDSALYLCASSLASSSTDTQYFGPGTRLTVL.

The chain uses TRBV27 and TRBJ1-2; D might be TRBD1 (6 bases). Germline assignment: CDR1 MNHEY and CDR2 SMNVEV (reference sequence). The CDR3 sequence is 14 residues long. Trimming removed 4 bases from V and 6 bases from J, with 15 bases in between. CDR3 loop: CASSWEGGGHGYTF. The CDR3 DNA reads TGTGCCAGCAGTTGGGAGGGCGGGGGCCATGGCTACACCTTC.